This passage covers 26 T cell receptor beta chains from one sample sequenced in a study of shared clonotypes between healthy human individuals. This table comes from immunoSEQ multiplex PCR, and its TCRdb copy is limited to in-frame clones, with some not included. The sample holds 650,000 to 700,000 clones, 90% seen once. The specimen was memory CD8+ T cells from PBMCs. The subset is: CD45RO+ cells pooled with CCR7-negative TemRA cells. These receptors originate from a man aged 18 to 30 in good health. Some clones in this sample may be carry-over from other donors' samples.

The chain uses TRBV5-8 and TRBJ2-1; D gene uncertain. CDR1 and CDR2 from the germline V gene are SGHTS and YDEGEE. This CDR3 has 16 residues. The V end was cut by 3 bases, the J end by 4 bases, with 17 bases between. For the CDR3, the DNA is TGTGCCAGCAGCTCCGCTCCGGTGGGATTATACAATGAGCAGTTCTTC. Its translation: CASSSAPVGLYNEQFF.

The rearrangement joins TRBV4-1 to TRBJ2-1; a possible D gene is TRBD1 (5 bases). This CDR3 is 16 amino acids long. Deletions cut 1 base from V and 1 base from J, with 11 bases between. Per germline, CDR1 MGHRA and CDR2 YSYEKL. This CDR3 reads CASSQVRQGSYNEQFF. The CDR3 nucleotides read TGCGCCAGCAGCCAAGTTCGGCAGGGTTCCTACAATGAGCAGTTCTTC.

The chain joins TRBV6-1 to TRBJ2-7; D ambiguous. Germline lookup yields CDR1 MNHNS and CDR2 SASEGT. This CDR3 contains 13 residues. V lost 3 bases, J lost 3 bases, and 9 bases lay in between. For the CDR3, the DNA is TGTGCCAGCAGTGATCGAGTAATCTACGAGCAGTACTTC. Translated: CASSDRVIYEQYF.

This clone has only one observation. This chain connects TRBV10-3 to TRBJ2-6; 9 bases are shared with TRBD1. The CDR3 is 18 amino acids. V trimming: 2 bases; J trimming: 1 base; junction bases outside the gene matches: 6. Germline V gives CDR1 ENHRY, CDR2 SYGVKD. This chain's CDR3 is CAISERDREPSGANVLTF. Here the CDR3 DNA reads TGTGCCATCAGTGAGAGGGACAGGGAGCCATCTGGGGCCAACGTCCTGACTTTC.

The chain uses TRBV7-9 and TRBJ1-6; D not certain. V was trimmed by 5 bases and J by 9 bases, leaving 8 bases between them. The CDR3 length is 12 residues. The germline gives CDR1 SEHNR, CDR2 FQNEAQ (reference sequence). CDR3 DNA sequence: TGTGCCAGCAGCCCCGGGTCTTCACCCCTCCACTTT. Amino acid sequence: CASSPGSSPLHF.

This clone came up once. The rearrangement links TRBV7-9 to TRBJ2-2, with 11 positions matching TRBD1. The CDR3 runs 15 residues. Germline V CDR1 and CDR2: SEHNR, FQNEAQ (reference sequence). The V segment lost 5 bases and the J segment 5 bases; nucleotides outside the gene matches: 4. The CDR3 loop is CASSADRGRTGELFF. As DNA, the CDR3 is TGTGCCAGCAGCGCGGACAGGGGGCGGACCGGGGAGCTGTTTTTT.

The rearrangement links TRBV29-1 to TRBJ2-2; D not resolved. Germline V gives CDR1 SQVTM, CDR2 ANQGSEA. V lost 7 bases and J 3 bases, leaving 6 bases between the germline ends. This CDR3 has 11 residues. CDR3 amino acids: CSGLDTGELFF. DNA of the CDR3: TGCAGCGGGCTAGACACCGGGGAGCTGTTTTTT.

J is TRBJ2-1 and V is TRBV27; 7 bases line up with TRBD1. This CDR3 region has 14 residues. Unmatched junction bases numbered 6, after V lost 6 bases and J lost 4 bases. The germline V gene has CDR1 MNHEY and CDR2 SMNVEV (reference sequence). CDR3 coding DNA: TGTGCCAGCAGGGTGACAGGGCCATACAATGAGCAGTTCTTC. It encodes CASRVTGPYNEQFF.

V gene TRBV27 combines with J gene TRBJ2-3; D may match TRBD1 or TRBD2 (5 bases each). V lost 11 bases to trimming and J lost 3 bases, with 15 bases between them. Germline CDR1 reads MNHEY; CDR2 reads SMNVEV (reference sequence). The CDR3 is 13 residues long. CDR3 nucleotide sequence: TGTGCCCAAACCCCCGGGGCAACAGATACGCAGTATTTT. Residues: CAQTPGATDTQYF.

The V and J genes are TRBV4-1 and TRBJ1-2, with 7 bases matching TRBD1. The CDR3 covers 15 residues. Trimming cost V 1 base and J 0 bases; bases outside gene matches: 2. Germline-derived CDR1 and CDR2 are MGHRA and YSYEKL. The CDR3 is CASSQGTGANYGYTF. CDR3 DNA: TGCGCCAGCAGCCAAGGGACAGGAGCTAACTATGGCTACACCTTC.

The chain joins TRBV19 to TRBJ2-7; 11 bases agree with TRBD2. Germline V CDR1 and CDR2: LNHDA, SQIVND (reference sequence). J was trimmed by 3 bases and V by 5 bases; bases with no gene match: 6. The CDR3 is 15 amino acids. The CDR3 nucleotides are TGTGCCAGTAGTGTGGGACTAGCGGACCACTACGAGCAGTACTTC. Protein sequence: CASSVGLADHYEQYF. The full variable domain, its missing parts supplied by reference TRBV19 and TRBJ2-7, is DGGITQSPKYLFRKEGQNVTLSCEQNLNHDAMYWYRQDPGQGLRLIYYSQIVNDFQKGDIAEGYSVSREKKESFPLTVTSAQKNPTAFYLCASSVGLADHYEQYFGPGTRLTVT.

The rearrangement links TRBV7-9 to TRBJ1-1; possibly TRBD1 for D (6 bases). Germline lookup yields CDR1 SEHNR and CDR2 FQNEAQ (reference sequence). The CDR3 consists of 15 residues. V was cut by 2 bases and J by 3 bases, with 13 bases left in between. The CDR3 DNA reads as TGTGCCAGCAGCTTATGGGCAGGGGCTTACACTGAAGCTTTCTTT. Protein sequence: CASSLWAGAYTEAFF.

V and J are TRBV4-1 and TRBJ2-4; perhaps TRBD1 as D (5 bases). The CDR3 consists of 16 residues. V lost 1 base to trimming and J lost 3 bases, with 13 bases between them. Germline CDR1 reads MGHRA; CDR2 reads YSYEKL. This chain's CDR3 is CASSQVGQGSKNIQYF. As DNA, the CDR3 is TGCGCCAGCAGCCAAGTGGGTCAGGGAAGCAAAAACATTCAGTACTTC.

The rearrangement joins TRBV27 to TRBJ2-3; perhaps TRBD1 as D (6 bases). From germline, CDR1 is MNHEY and CDR2 SMNVEV (reference sequence). The CDR3 length is 15 residues. V lost 4 bases and J 0 bases, leaving 11 bases between the germline ends. CDR3 region: CASSSHRVSTDTQYF. The DNA for the CDR3 is TGTGCCAGCAGTTCCCACAGGGTGAGCACAGATACGCAGTATTTT.

The J gene is TRBJ2-7, the V gene TRBV19; weak D call: TRBD2 (7 bases). In germline, CDR1 is LNHDA, CDR2 SQIVND (reference sequence). This CDR3 has 15 amino acids. Trimming left V 1 base short and J 2 bases short, with 12 bases between. The CDR3 loop is CASSIGAGAPYEQYF. The CDR3 DNA reads as TGTGCCAGTAGTATAGGGGCGGGGGCCCCCTACGAGCAGTACTTC.

In nucleotides, the CDR3 is TGTGCCTGGGGCCCCGGGCCCCGGATGAGCTACACCTTC. Translated: CAWGPGPRMSYTF. This chain links TRBV30 with TRBJ1-2; D uncertain. This CDR3 contains 13 residues. CDR1 and CDR2 (germline): GTSNPN, SVGIG (reference sequence). V was shortened by 5 bases and J by 9 bases, with 19 bases between the two germline ends.

This clone was seen a single time. The J gene is TRBJ2-7, the V gene TRBV4-3; the D call may be TRBD1 or TRBD2 (5 bases each). V was clipped by 1 base and J by 0 bases, with 10 bases between them. There are 15 residues in the CDR3. Germline V lookup: CDR1 LGHNA, CDR2 YSLEER. CDR3 sequence (DNA): TGCGCCAGCAGCCAAGGCCCAGGGAGCTCCTACGAGCAGTACTTC. Protein sequence: CASSQGPGSSYEQYF.

This chain joins TRBV5-1 and TRBJ2-7, with 7 bases identical to TRBD2. CDR1 is SGHRS, CDR2 YFSETQ, per germline. J gave up 5 bases and V 7 bases, and 6 bases lay outside the gene matches. The CDR3 is 12 amino acids. The CDR3 here is CASGGGRHEQYF. The CDR3 nucleotides are TGCGCCAGCGGGGGAGGGCGGCACGAGCAGTACTTC. Supplemented by reference TRBV5-1 and TRBJ2-7, the full variable domain reads KAGVTQTPRYLIKTRGQQVTLSCSPISGHRSVSWYQQTPGQGLQFLFEYFSETQRNKGNFPGRFSGRQFSNSRSEMNVSTLELGDSALYLCASGGGRHEQYFGPGTRLTVT.

This chain connects TRBV28 to TRBJ2-3, with 7 positions matching TRBD1. The length of the CDR3 is 15 residues. V trimming: 5 bases; J trimming: 2 bases; junction bases outside the gene matches: 7. CDR1 is MDHEN and CDR2 is SYDVKM in the germline V gene. The CDR3: CASSPETGNTDTQYF. The CDR3, as DNA: TGTGCCAGCAGTCCTGAGACAGGGAACACAGATACGCAGTATTTT.

The chain uses TRBV5-1 and TRBJ2-1; D gene uncertain. The CDR3 length is 15 residues. Germline loops: CDR1 SGHRS, CDR2 YFSETQ. V was trimmed by 4 bases and J by 4 bases, leaving 15 bases between them. This CDR3 is CASSPARSRYNEQFF. DNA for the CDR3: TGCGCCAGCAGCCCCGCCAGGAGTAGGTACAATGAGCAGTTCTTC.

To note about this clone: The sample carries other DNA sequences with the same CDR3. The V gene is TRBV4-1, the J gene TRBJ2-1; no clear D gene. The CDR3 length is 15 residues. The ends were cut back, 1 base at V and 0 bases at J, with 7 bases in the middle. Germline V gene data show CDR1 as MGHRA and CDR2 as YSYEKL. The CDR3 region has the DNA TGCGCCAGCAGCCAAGGCAGAGGCTCCTACAATGAGCAGTTCTTC. Translating gives CASSQGRGSYNEQFF.

The chain couples TRBV6-5 to TRBJ2-2, with D unresolved. Trimming took 4 bases from V and 7 from J, leaving 10 bases between them. CDR3 length equals 13 residues. Per germline, CDR1 MNHEY and CDR2 SVGAGI. This CDR3 is CASSFRTGGELFF. Written as DNA, the CDR3 is TGTGCCAGCAGTTTCCGGACGGGCGGGGAGCTGTTTTTT.

V and J are TRBV6-5 and TRBJ2-7; 8 nucleotides align to TRBD2. The trim removed 8 bases at V and 4 bases at J, leaving 10 bases unmatched. Per the germline V gene, CDR1 is MNHEY and CDR2 is SVGAGI. This CDR3 is 14 amino acids long. CDR3 nucleotide sequence: TGTGCCAGCGCCCTCAGCGGGAGTCCTTACGAGCAGTACTTC. It codes for CASALSGSPYEQYF.

This chain connects TRBV27 to TRBJ1-2, with a possible D match to TRBD1 (5 bases). This CDR3 spans 15 amino acids. CDR1 is MNHEY and CDR2 is SMNVEV in the germline V gene (reference sequence). With 6 bases removed from V and 8 bases from J, the gap between germline ends came to 22 bases. The CDR3 coding sequence is TGTGCCAGCAGACCAGTGGGACGATCTTTCTGGGGCTACACCTTC. As protein: CASRPVGRSFWGYTF.

The genes are TRBV28 and TRBJ1-5, with a possible D match to TRBD1 (6 bases). Germline CDR1 reads MDHEN; CDR2 reads SYDVKM. The ends were cut back, 0 bases at V and 3 bases at J, with 12 bases in the middle. CDR3 size: 16 residues. The CDR3 region is CASSLWGRGPNQPQHF. The CDR3 DNA is TGTGCCAGCAGTTTATGGGGCAGGGGTCCCAATCAGCCCCAGCATTTT.

This sequence joins TRBV29-1 and TRBJ2-5; 8 bases are shared with TRBD1. The J call is doubtful: the DNA matches TRBJ2-7 better. Germline CDR1 reads SQVTM; CDR2 reads ANQGSEA. The CDR3 length is 12 residues. The CDR3, as DNA: TGCAGCGTTGAGGACAGGGACTACGAGCAGTACTTC. Residues: CSVEDRDYEQYF.